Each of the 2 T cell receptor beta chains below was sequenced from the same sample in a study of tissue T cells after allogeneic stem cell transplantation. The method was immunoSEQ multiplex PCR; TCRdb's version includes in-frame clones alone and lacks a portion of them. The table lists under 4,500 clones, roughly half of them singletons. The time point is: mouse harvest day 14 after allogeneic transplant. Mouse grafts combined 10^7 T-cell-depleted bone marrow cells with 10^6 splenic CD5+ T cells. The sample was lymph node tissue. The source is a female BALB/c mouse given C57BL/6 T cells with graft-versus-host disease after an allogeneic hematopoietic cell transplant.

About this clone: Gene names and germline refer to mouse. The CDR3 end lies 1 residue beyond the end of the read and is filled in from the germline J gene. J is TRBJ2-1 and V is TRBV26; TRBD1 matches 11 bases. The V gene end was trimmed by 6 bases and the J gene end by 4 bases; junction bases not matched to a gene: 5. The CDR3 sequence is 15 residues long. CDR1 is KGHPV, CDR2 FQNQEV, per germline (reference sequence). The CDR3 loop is CASRGQGAQYAEQFF. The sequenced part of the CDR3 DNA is TGTGCCAGCAGAGGACAGGGGGCGCAATATGCTGAGCAGTTC.

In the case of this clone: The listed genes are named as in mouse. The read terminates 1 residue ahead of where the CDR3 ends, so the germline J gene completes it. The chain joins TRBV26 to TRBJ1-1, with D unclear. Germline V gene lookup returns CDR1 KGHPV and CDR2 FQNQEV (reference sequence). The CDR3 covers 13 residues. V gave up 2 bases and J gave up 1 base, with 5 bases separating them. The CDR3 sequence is CASSLRVNTEVFF. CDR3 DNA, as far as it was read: TGTGCCAGCAGTCTGAGGGTAAACACAGAAGTCTTC. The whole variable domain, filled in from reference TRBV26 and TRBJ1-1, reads NSKVIQTPRYLVKGQGQKAKMRCIPEKGHPVVFWYQQNKNNEFKFLINFQNQEVLQQIDMTEKRFSAECPSNSPCSLEIQSSEAGDSALYLCASSLRVNTEVFFGKGTRLTVV.